There are a few counts of the clone carrying this T cell receptor (beta chain). The antigen is not known. Primers included in the PCR were 60 Vbeta and 13 Jbeta primers. TCRdb's copy holds only in-frame clones and misses some; the assay was immunoSEQ multiplex PCR. The sample holds about 94,000 clones; about 62% are singletons and the top ten take 3% to 5%. The entry originates in a study of cytomegalovirus exposure and HLA in healthy donors. The overall study: Earlier sequencing of about 179 million T cells yielded 100 million to 120 million unique TCR beta sequences.

General observations from the study: Reports credit the classifier with highly specific, highly sensitive diagnosis of cytomegalovirus status.

The CDR3 length is 15 residues. Germline lookup yields CDR1 MNHEY and CDR2 SVGAGI. V lost 0 bases, J lost 3 bases, and 9 bases lay in between. This sequence was found in a man between 25 and 39 years old in good health and CMV-seronegative. The V call is TRBV6-5, the J call TRBJ1-3; a weak D match, TRBD1 (5 bases). The sequencing sample was made of PBMCs. CDR3 in amino acids: CASSYSKGRGNTIYF. CDR3 nucleotide sequence: TGTGCCAGCAGTTACTCGAAGGGGCGTGGAAACACCATATATTTT.